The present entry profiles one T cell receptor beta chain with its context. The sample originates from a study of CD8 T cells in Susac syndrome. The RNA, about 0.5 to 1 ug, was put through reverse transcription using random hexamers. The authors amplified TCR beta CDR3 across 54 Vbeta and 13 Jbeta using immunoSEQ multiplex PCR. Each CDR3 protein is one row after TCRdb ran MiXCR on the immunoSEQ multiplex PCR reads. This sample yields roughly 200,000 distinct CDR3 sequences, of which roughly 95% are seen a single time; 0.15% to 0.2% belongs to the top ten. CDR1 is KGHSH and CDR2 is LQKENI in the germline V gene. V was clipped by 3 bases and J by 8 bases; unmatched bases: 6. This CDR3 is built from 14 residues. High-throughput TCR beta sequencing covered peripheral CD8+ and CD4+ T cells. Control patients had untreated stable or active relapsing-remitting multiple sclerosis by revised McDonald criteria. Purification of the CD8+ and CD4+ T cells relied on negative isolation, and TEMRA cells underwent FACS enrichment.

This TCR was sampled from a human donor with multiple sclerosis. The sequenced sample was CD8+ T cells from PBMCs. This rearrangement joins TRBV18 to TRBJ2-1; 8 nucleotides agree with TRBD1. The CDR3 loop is CASSPRGLGDEQFF. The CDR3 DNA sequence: TGTGCCAGCTCACCCAGGGGGCTGGGTGATGAGCAGTTCTTC. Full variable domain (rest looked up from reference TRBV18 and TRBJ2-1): NAGVMQNPRHLVRRRGQEARLRCSPMKGHSHVYWYRQLPEEGLKFMVYLQKENIIDESGMPKERFSAEFPKEGPSILRIQQVVRGDSAAYFCASSPRGLGDEQFFGPGTRLTVL.